The TCR beta chain described here comes from a study of naive and memory T cell subsets. The study, taken as a whole, reports: No ground truth validated the naive and memory repertoire findings.

Two oligonucleotides, mixed equimolar, formed the beta constant-region primer covering TRBC1 and TRBC2. Ligated cDNA was amplified by four rounds of PCR with nested alpha and beta constant-region primers and SP2. Via MiXCR, TCRdb re-called the UMI-ligation and nested PCR reads, giving one row per CDR3 protein. Of around 5,000 distinct CDR3 sequences in the sample, approximately 6.8% were seen once. This clonotype was observed at least ten times. As yet, its antigen is unknown. Sorting gates: effector memory CD45RA-CD27-, EMRA CD45RA+CD27-. Sample: effector memory CD8+ T cells from blood. Indicated subset: effector memory, CD45RA- CD27-. The sequence derives from a human donor in good health.

The CDR3 sequence is CAISDSDSGANVLTF. CDR3 DNA: TGTGCCATCAGTGATTCGGACTCTGGGGCCAACGTCCTGACTTTC. J is TRBJ2-6 and V is TRBV10-3; D gene unclear. This CDR3 spans 15 amino acids. CDR1 is ENHRY, CDR2 SYGVKD, per germline. Deletions cut 3 bases from V and 0 bases from J, with 6 bases between.